The clone carrying this T cell receptor (beta chain) was seen only a few times. Its antigen is undetermined. An end of the junction differs from the germline gene, which may be a read error. The CDR3 runs to 14 residues. Germline CDR1 reads SGHVS; CDR2 reads FQNEAQ. This specimen comes from a study of identical twins. Study-level points and caveats: The presence of invariant MAIT and iNKT cells could partly confound analyses of zero-insertion sequences. A lower insertion count was a feature of abundant cord blood beta clonotypes, with no such feature in memory repertoires.

Each CDR3 protein is one row after TCRdb ran MiXCR on the 5' RACE reads. The profile shows fewer than 650,000 distinct CDR3 sequences, about 7.6% of them singletons. These records were also assigned to another study, of yellow fever vaccine responses in identical twins.

The chain uses TRBV7-8 and TRBJ1-5; D call uncertain. The sequenced material came from PBMCs. The clonotype was recovered from a woman in her late teens or twenties in good health. CDR3 sequence reads: CASSPDTNYQPQLF. As DNA, the CDR3 is TGTGCCAGCAGCCCCGACACGAATTATCAGCCCCAGCTTTTT.